Below, one TCR beta chain is given with its context. This entry is derived from a study of blood T cell repertoires in COVID-19. The repertoire was sequenced with immunoSEQ multiplex PCR; TCRdb's copy has only in-frame clones and lacks some. The sample has about 48,000 clones, just over 85% seen once. After removal of 2 bases from V and 0 bases from J, the junction contained 5 bases not matched to a gene. CDR3 length equals 16 residues. The germline V gene encodes CDR1 MDHEN and CDR2 SYDVKM. This chain connects TRBV28 to TRBJ2-3; 7 nucleotides agree with TRBD2. The sequence came from a woman older than 75 with COVID-19, enrolled during active disease. Sequenced material: peripheral blood. This CDR3 reads CASSLGSSGSTDTQYF. As DNA, the CDR3 is TGTGCCAGCAGTTTAGGGTCTAGCGGTAGCACAGATACGCAGTATTTT. Full variable domain (remainder filled in from reference TRBV28 and TRBJ2-3): DVKVTQSSRYLVKRTGEKVFLECVQDMDHENMFWYRQDPGLGLRLIYFSYDVKMKEKGDIPEGYSVSREKKERFSLILESASTNQTSMYLCASSLGSSGSTDTQYFGPGTRLTVL.